These 10 T cell receptor beta chains were sequenced from one sample in a study of T cells in Graves' hyperthyroidism and ophthalmopathy (dated by TCRdb to 2018 to 2020). The library came from multiplex PCR. TCRdb records Illumina HiSeq 2000 as the sequencer. The TCR beta CDR3 regions were amplified from RNA transcripts. The first round of RT-PCR for the TCR CDR3 was performed with the HTBI primer set and the Qiagen OneStep RT-PCR kit. The public reads were reanalyzed by TCRdb: fastp trimming at Q25, MiXCR alignment, in-frame beta chains only. For every CDR3 protein sequence, its rows merge into one entry that carries the most common genes and DNA. Within this sample are under 400,000 distinct CDR3 sequences, with approximately 13% of them counted one time only. The top ten clonotypes cover roughly 11% of the sample. The sequenced sample consisted of blood. The receptors originated from a woman between 55 and 75 years old with Graves' hyperthyroidism.

With regard to this clonotype: One base away lies a much larger clone, so this may be a sequencing read error. V gene TRBV28 combines with J gene TRBJ2-3; 7 bases fit TRBD1. Germline loops: CDR1 MDHEN, CDR2 SYDVKM. The CDR3 runs to 15 residues. CDR3 coding DNA: TGTGCCAGCCGTTTGGTGACAGGGCGGACAGATACGCAGTATTTT. This gives the protein CASRLVTGRTDTQYF.

V gene TRBV28 combines with J gene TRBJ1-5; D unresolved. Trimming pared 4 bases from V and 9 bases from J, leaving 10 bases between. CDR1 is MDHEN and CDR2 is SYDVKM in the germline V gene. CDR3 length: 12 amino acids. CDR3 residues: CASSYVRPPQHF. The CDR3 bases are TGTGCCAGCAGTTACGTCCGCCCGCCCCAGCATTTT.

The chain combines TRBV20-1 with TRBJ2-7, with a weak D call TRBD1 (6 bases). CDR3 length equals 15 residues. The ends were cut back, 5 bases at V and 0 bases at J, with 17 bases in the middle. CDR1 DFQATT and CDR2 SNEGSKA come from the germline V gene (reference sequence). The CDR3 nucleotides are TGCAGTGCTGGGAATACAGGGACAAGCTCCTACGAGCAGTACTTC. This encodes CSAGNTGTSSYEQYF.

The CDR3 loop reads CASSQEQRGTDTQYF. As DNA, the CDR3 is TGCGCCAGCAGCCAAGAACAGCGGGGAACAGATACGCAGTATTTT. The chain employs TRBV4-1 and TRBJ2-3; 7 bases align to TRBD2. CDR1 is MGHRA, CDR2 YSYEKL, per germline. V lost 0 bases to trimming and J lost 3 bases; unmatched junction nucleotides: 3. This CDR3 is built from 15 residues.

This clonotype came up many times. The rearrangement uses TRBV15 and TRBJ1-2, with 9 bases identical to TRBD1. V lost 5 bases, J lost 3 bases, and 4 bases stayed unmatched. The length of the CDR3 is 14 residues. Germline V lookup: CDR1 LNHNV, CDR2 YYDKDF (reference sequence). DNA of the CDR3: TGTGCCACCAGCTCCCGGACAGGGGACTATGGCTACACCTTC. It codes for CATSSRTGDYGYTF.

The V and J genes are TRBV24-1 and TRBJ2-7; TRBD1 aligns across 7 bases. This CDR3 is built from 15 residues. Germline V CDR1 and CDR2: KGHDR, SFDVKD. Germline trimming cut 3 bases from V and 2 bases from J; bases unmatched to any gene: 6. The CDR3, as DNA: TGTGCCACCAGTGATACCCGGGACAGAACCTACGAGCAGTACTTC. Amino acids: CATSDTRDRTYEQYF.

The chain uses TRBV6-2 or TRBV6-3 and TRBJ2-3; 10 nucleotides align to TRBD2. From germline, CDR1 is MNHEY and CDR2 SVGEGT. V trimming: 5 bases; J trimming: 4 bases; junction bases outside the gene matches: 15. The CDR3 spans 18 residues. The CDR3 spells CASSNSPLAGVAADTQYF. Here the CDR3 DNA reads TGTGCCAGCAGTAATTCCCCGCTAGCGGGAGTCGCGGCAGATACGCAGTATTTT.

This clonotype has ten or more counts. The chain has TRBV20-1 and TRBJ2-1; D might be TRBD2 (6 bases). Germline V gene sequence: CDR1 DFQATT, CDR2 SNEGSKA (reference sequence). CDR3 length: 14 amino acids. The ends were cut back, 0 bases at V and 4 bases at J, with 10 bases in the middle. The CDR3 coding sequence is TGCAGTGCTAGAGAAAGGGGACTTTACAATGAGCAGTTCTTC. The encoded protein is CSARERGLYNEQFF.

This clonotype showed up many times. This chain joins TRBV2 and TRBJ2-3; D call uncertain. Germline V gene data show CDR1 as SNHLY and CDR2 as FYNNEI. V gave up 3 bases and J gave up 1 base, with 5 bases separating them. The CDR3 contains 13 residues. The CDR3 nucleotides read TGTGCCAGCAGTGATACGGGCACAGATACGCAGTATTTT. Its translation is CASSDTGTDTQYF.

V gene TRBV19 combines with J gene TRBJ2-2, with D possibly being TRBD1 (6 bases). Looked up from germline, CDR1 is LNHDA and CDR2 is SQIVND (reference sequence). This CDR3 comprises 15 residues. Trimming pared 7 bases from V and 2 bases from J, leaving 14 bases between. CDR3 residues: CASIPGTSNTGELFF. CDR3 coding DNA: TGTGCCAGTATCCCCGGGACAAGCAACACCGGGGAGCTGTTTTTT.